This T cell receptor beta chain came from a study of immune characterization of retroperitoneal liposarcoma. The sample holds one count of this clonotype. The germline V gene has CDR1 MNHNS and CDR2 SASEGT. This CDR3 is 13 amino acids long. V lost 2 bases, J lost 5 bases, and 9 bases lay in between. TCRdb ran MiXCR on the PCR reads and lists one entry per CDR3 protein. The sample lists about 9,700 distinct CDR3 sequences; 25% to 30% were seen once. The sequencing sample was made of tumor tissue. The chain is built from TRBV6-1 and TRBJ1-1; the D is unclear. The receptor was derived from a female donor with retroperitoneal liposarcoma. This chain's CDR3 is CASSETAKTEAFF. DNA of the CDR3: TGTGCCAGCAGTGAAACGGCGAAAACTGAAGCTTTCTTT.